The rows below give T cell receptor beta chains drawn from one sample of a study of blood T cells in healthy people across ages. MiXCR, applied by TCRdb to the 5' RACE reads, yields one record per CDR3 protein. The sample records approximately 670,000 distinct CDR3 sequences, around two fifths being singletons. The source material was blood. The origin of the receptors is a man older than 75 in good health. The CDR3 runs from the conserved cysteine through the conserved F or W. D genes are given only for firm matches. The size entry is marked missing in some rows and otherwise reads once, few, many or a size class.

TRBD2 few TRBJ2-1 TRBV3-1 CASSQAARGGNEQFF TGTGCCAGCAGCCAAGCTGCGCGGGGGGGCAATGAGCAGTTCTTC
TRBD2 . TRBJ2-1 TRBV12-3/TRBV12-4 CASSFMLAGEYNEQFF TGTGCCAGCAGTTTTATGCTAGCGGGAGAGTACAATGAGCAGTTCTTC
. . TRBJ2-2 TRBV7-9 CASSFWGRDTGELFF TGTGCCAGCAGCTTTTGGGGCCGGGACACCGGGGAGCTGTTTTTT
. few TRBJ2-3 TRBV7-3 CASSLYTTDTQYF TGTGCCAGCAGCTTATACACCACAGATACGCAGTATTTT
TRBD2 . TRBJ2-1 TRBV11-3 CASSGTLRGGFDEQFF TGTGCCAGCAGCGGAACTTTGCGGGGGGGCTTTGATGAGCAGTTCTTC
. . TRBJ2-1 TRBV12-3/TRBV12-4 CASRAGDFKNEQFF TGTGCCAGCAGGGCCGGGGATTTCAAAAATGAGCAGTTCTTC
. many TRBJ2-5 TRBV5-5 CASSLVGNSQETQYF TGTGCCAGCAGCTTGGTCGGGAACTCCCAAGAGACCCAGTACTTC
TRBD1 . TRBJ1-6 TRBV7-9 CASSRPGTGVRNSPFHF TGTGCCAGCAGCCGACCCGGGACAGGGGTAAGGAATTCACCCTTCCACTTT
TRBD2 . TRBJ2-6 TRBV7-3 CASTNLLAGASGANVLTF TGTGCCAGCACCAACCTGCTAGCGGGAGCGTCTGGGGCCAACGTCCTGACTTTC
TRBD2 . TRBJ2-5 TRBV20-1 CSAGTSLETQYF TGCAGTGCTGGGACTAGCCTAGAGACCCAGTACTTC
. few TRBJ2-5 TRBV24-1 CATSDSGGGGHIRETQYF TGTGCCACCAGTGATTCCGGAGGGGGCGGTCATATCCGAGAGACCCAGTACTTC
. . TRBJ1-6 TRBV7-2 CASSLRDGSPLHF TGTGCCAGCAGCTTACGGGACGGTTCACCCCTCCACTTT
. few TRBJ2-1 TRBV6-2/TRBV6-3 CASSYAGWVLRDAHNEQFF TGTGCCAGCAGTTATGCTGGGTGGGTACTACGGGATGCTCACAATGAGCAGTTCTTC
. . TRBJ2-5 TRBV3-1 CASSQEGKQQTQYF TGTGCCAGCAGCCAAGAAGGAAAGCAACAGACCCAGTACTTC
TRBD2 . TRBJ2-1 TRBV7-9 CASSLATSGRTYNEQFF TGTGCCAGCAGCTTAGCAACTAGCGGGAGGACGTACAATGAGCAGTTCTTC
. . TRBJ2-3 TRBV7-2 CASSLAVVGQSQYF TGTGCCAGCAGCTTAGCTGTGGTGGGACAATCGCAGTATTTT
TRBD2 once TRBJ2-2 TRBV5-6 CASSLELAGAGTGELFF TGTGCCAGCAGCTTGGAGCTAGCGGGAGCCGGGACCGGGGAGCTGTTTTTT
TRBD1 many TRBJ1-6 TRBV7-2 CASSLDQGDSPLHF TGTGCCAGCAGCTTAGACCAGGGGGATTCACCCCTCCACTTT
TRBD2 . TRBJ2-7 TRBV9 CASSVGGRGGMVYNEQYF TGTGCCAGCAGCGTAGGCGGGAGGGGGGGTATGGTGTACAATGAGCAGTACTTC
TRBD2 . TRBJ2-7 TRBV12-3/TRBV12-4 CAGSFQLAGGRNEQYF TGTGCCGGCAGTTTTCAGCTAGCGGGAGGGAGGAATGAGCAGTACTTC
TRBD1 many TRBJ2-1 TRBV20-1 CSAILRGTGGDEQFF TGCAGTGCCATTCTCCGAGGGACAGGGGGCGATGAGCAGTTCTTC
. many TRBJ2-7 TRBV29-1 CSVATGLLSSYEQYF TGCAGCGTTGCTACGGGACTCTTGAGCTCCTACGAGCAGTACTTC
. many TRBJ2-7 TRBV6-2/TRBV6-3 CASSLLRTEPYEQYF TGTGCCAGCAGTCTTTTACGGACAGAACCCTACGAGCAGTACTTC
TRBD1 . TRBJ1-1 TRBV14 CASSQKWDRNTEAFF TGTGCCAGCAGCCAAAAATGGGACAGGAACACTGAAGCTTTCTTT
. . TRBJ1-5 TRBV7-9 CASSLAEGGDQPQHF TGTGCCAGCAGCTTAGCGGAGGGTGGAGATCAGCCCCAGCATTTT
TRBD2 . TRBJ2-7 TRBV3-1 CASNRTSGRIEQYF TGTGCCAGCAACCGGACTAGCGGGAGGATCGAGCAGTACTTC
. few TRBJ2-7 TRBV7-2 CASSLVRTILYEQYF TGTGCCAGCAGCTTAGTTCGCACAATCCTTTACGAGCAGTACTTC
. few TRBJ2-7 TRBV29-1 CSVVPDGNYEQYF TGCAGCGTTGTCCCGGACGGCAACTACGAGCAGTACTTC
. few TRBJ1-6 TRBV5-6 CASSPQISGGRNSPLHF TGTGCCAGCAGCCCTCAGATTTCTGGGGGTAGAAATTCACCCCTCCACTTT
. . TRBJ2-7 TRBV29-1 CGVESPTGTSYEQYF TGCGGCGTTGAAAGCCCGACAGGAACTTCCTACGAGCAGTACTTC
TRBD1 few TRBJ2-6 TRBV12-3/TRBV12-4 CASSPNDIGQGLSGANVLTF TGTGCCAGCAGTCCGAATGATATCGGACAGGGGCTCTCTGGGGCCAACGTCCTGACTTTC
TRBD1 . TRBJ1-2 TRBV7-6 CAGSPRGSPNGGYTF TGTGCCGGCAGCCCCAGGGGGTCTCCCAATGGGGGCTACACCTTC
. . TRBJ2-2 TRBV7-2 CASSLDRASGELFF TGTGCCAGCAGCTTAGACAGGGCCTCCGGGGAGCTGTTTTTT
. . TRBJ2-7 TRBV18 CASSPTPSGAYEQYF TGTGCCAGCTCACCAACTCCGTCTGGTGCCTACGAGCAGTACTTC
TRBD2 . TRBJ2-3 TRBV7-2 CASSSTSGGIKTDTQYF TGTGCCAGCAGCTCGACTAGCGGGGGTATAAAAACAGATACGCAGTATTTT
TRBD2 . TRBJ2-7 TRBV9 CASSVAAGDDEQYF TGTGCCAGCAGCGTAGCAGCGGGGGACGACGAGCAGTACTTC
TRBD1 . TRBJ2-5 TRBV15 CATSSRTGRRETQYF TGTGCCACCAGCAGCCGGACAGGGAGGCGGGAGACCCAGTACTTC
TRBD1 . TRBJ2-3 TRBV28 CASSVMGQGHDTQYF TGTGCCAGCAGTGTAATGGGACAGGGTCATGATACGCAGTATTTT
TRBD2 . TRBJ2-7 TRBV11-2 CASSVPGLAGVLQYF TGTGCCAGCAGCGTCCCGGGACTAGCGGGAGTCCTGCAGTACTTC
. . TRBJ2-7 TRBV5-1 CASSLQGPIHEQYF TGCGCCAGCAGCTTACAGGGACCGATCCACGAGCAGTACTTC